These 23 T cell receptor beta chains originate from one sample sequenced in a study of T cell responses to AZD1222 COVID-19 vaccine (dated by TCRdb to about 2021). Receptor amplification or capture employed the immunoSEQ multiplex PCR assay. TCRdb holds this immuneACCESS table with in-frame rearrangements only. Some clones are missing; in checked studies, unresolved V genes explain under half, and the rest has no known cause. The sample data list some 110,000 clones, and roughly 90% of these were observed just once. Of the sample, 7.1% falls within the top ten clones. Per the publication, the time point label means: about 28 days (+/-7) after the second vaccine dose. Sequences were derived from peripheral blood, sampled 28 days after the second AZD1222 dose. The receptors stem from an adult who received the AZD1222 COVID-19 vaccine.

The V and J genes are TRBV5-1 and TRBJ2-5; D is undetermined. The V gene's germline CDR1 is SGHRS and CDR2 YFSETQ. Trimming cost V 3 bases and J 0 bases, with 0 bases left between them. This CDR3 is 11 amino acids long. The CDR3 sequence: CASSYQETQYF. The DNA for the CDR3 is TGCGCCAGCAGCTACCAAGAGACCCAGTACTTC.

The CDR3 coding sequence is TGTGCCAGCAGAGGACAGGGGATATCGGGCACTGAAGCTTTCTTT. Amino acid sequence: CASRGQGISGTEAFF. The chain uses TRBV25-1 and TRBJ1-1; 9 bases align to TRBD1. V lost 6 bases to trimming and J lost 4 bases; unmatched junction nucleotides: 9. Germline V gene data show CDR1 as MGHDK and CDR2 as SYGVNS. CDR3 size: 15 residues.

This chain links TRBV18 with TRBJ2-7; the match to TRBD1 covers 8 bases. The J segment lost 5 bases and the V segment lost 2 bases, leaving 5 bases of the junction unmatched. There are 14 residues in the CDR3. Germline V gives CDR1 KGHSH, CDR2 LQKENI. The CDR3 nucleotides read TGTGCCAGCTCACCATTGCAGGGGGCCAACGAGCAGTACTTC. The encoded protein is CASSPLQGANEQYF.

This clone has a single count. This chain links TRBV24-1 with TRBJ2-1; 14 nucleotides agree with TRBD2. Per germline, CDR1 KGHDR and CDR2 SFDVKD. The CDR3 extends over 16 amino acids. With V trimmed by 3 bases and J by 12 bases, 9 bases remained unmatched. The CDR3 spells CATSDTGTSGRSGQFF. Written as DNA, the CDR3 is TGTGCCACCAGTGATACCGGGACTAGCGGGAGAAGTGGGCAGTTCTTC.

The gene calls are TRBV5-8 and TRBJ2-3; 14 bases map to TRBD2. The CDR3 extends over 17 amino acids. In germline, CDR1 is SGHTS, CDR2 YDEGEE. V shed 4 bases, J shed 0 bases, and the junction held 4 bases outside the gene matches. CDR3 sequence reads: CASSPGTSGSSTDTQYF. The CDR3 nucleotides are TGTGCCAGCAGCCCCGGGACTAGCGGGAGTAGCACAGATACGCAGTATTTT. Full variable domain (missing parts from reference TRBV5-8 and TRBJ2-3): EAGVTQSPTHLIKTRGQQATLRCSPISGHTSVYWYQQALGLGLQFLLWYDEGEERNRGNFPPRFSGRQFPNYSSELNVNALELEDSALYLCASSPGTSGSSTDTQYFGPGTRLTVL.

V is TRBV27 and J is TRBJ2-7; TRBD1 matches at 10 bases. CDR1 and CDR2 (germline): MNHEY, SMNVEV (reference sequence). The CDR3 loop spans 14 amino acids. V shed 3 bases, J shed 1 base, and the junction held 0 bases outside the gene matches. The CDR3 loop is CASSLGQGSYEQYF. In nucleotides, the CDR3 is TGTGCCAGCAGTTTGGGACAGGGGTCCTACGAGCAGTACTTC.

Turning to this clone: The same CDR3 also results from other DNA sequences found in this sample. The chain joins TRBV11-3 to TRBJ2-7, with D tentatively TRBD1 (6 bases). Trimming pared 6 bases from V and 0 bases from J, leaving 15 bases between. The CDR3 is 15 amino acids. The V gene's germline CDR1 is SGHNT and CDR2 YENEEA. The CDR3 protein is CASRPGTGHSYEQYF. CDR3 in DNA: TGTGCCAGCAGGCCCGGGACGGGACACTCCTACGAGCAGTACTTC.

The J gene is TRBJ2-2, the V gene TRBV6-2 or TRBV6-3; D call uncertain. V was cut by 2 bases and J by 4 bases, with 5 bases left in between. Germline assignment: CDR1 MNHEY and CDR2 SVGEGT. This CDR3 has 13 residues. The CDR3 nucleotides are TGTGCCAGCAGTTACCTGAGCACCGGGGAGCTGTTTTTT. This translates into CASSYLSTGELFF.

Written as DNA, the CDR3 is TGTGCCAGCAGCTTAGTTTCGAGGAGCACAGATACGCAGTATTTT. Translating it yields CASSLVSRSTDTQYF. The rearrangement uses TRBV7-2 and TRBJ2-3; D ambiguous. Germline V gives CDR1 SGHTA, CDR2 FQGNSA. With 1 base removed from V and 0 bases from J, the gap between germline ends came to 8 bases. There are 15 residues in the CDR3.

The rearrangement uses TRBV3-1 (or the pseudogene TRBV3-2) and TRBJ1-2; 7 nucleotides match TRBD1. The trim removed 3 bases at V and 4 bases at J, leaving 8 bases unmatched. The CDR3 totals 15 residues. Germline CDR1 reads LGHDT; CDR2 reads YNNKEL (reference sequence). CDR3 protein: CASSHQDRVGYGYTF. DNA for the CDR3: TGTGCCAGCAGCCACCAAGACAGGGTGGGCTATGGCTACACCTTC.

This chain connects TRBV5-1 to TRBJ1-2; a possible D gene is TRBD1 (6 bases). The CDR3 has 14 amino acids. The V gene's germline CDR1 is SGHRS and CDR2 YFSETQ. Trimming left V 4 bases short and J 4 bases short, with 14 bases between. The CDR3 DNA reads as TGCGCCAGCAGCGTATTACAGGGTTCCTATGGCTACACCTTC. It translates to CASSVLQGSYGYTF.

V gene TRBV6-1 combines with J gene TRBJ1-5, with TRBD1 as a possible D gene (6 bases). Deletions cut 2 bases from V and 4 bases from J, with 15 bases between. This CDR3 comprises 16 residues. The V gene's germline CDR1 is MNHNS and CDR2 SASEGT. CDR3: CASSEMGHLVNQPQHF. The DNA of the CDR3 is TGTGCCAGCAGTGAAATGGGACACCTTGTGAATCAGCCCCAGCATTTT.

This clone was detected once. The genes are TRBV21-1 and TRBJ1-1. TRBV21-1 is designated a pseudogene. The CDR3 length is 16 residues. The CDR3 loop is CASSKRQRGMNTEAFF. The CDR3 DNA reads TGTGCCAGCAGCAAGAGGCAGCGAGGAATGAACACTGAAGCTTTCTTT.

The chain has TRBV7-9 and TRBJ2-7; 12 positions agree with TRBD1. The germline CDR1 and CDR2 sequences are SEHNR and FQNEAQ (reference sequence). The CDR3 runs to 17 residues. Trimming took 5 bases from V and 4 from J; bases not matched to a gene: 12. The CDR3 spells CASSPRGQGAVGYEQYF. The CDR3 DNA reads as TGTGCCAGCAGCCCCCGGGGACAGGGGGCGGTTGGTTACGAGCAGTACTTC.

The rearrangement joins TRBV2 to TRBJ1-3; TRBD1 is a possible D gene (5 bases). Germline V gene sequence: CDR1 SNHLY, CDR2 FYNNEI. Trimming pared 2 bases from V and 3 bases from J, leaving 11 bases between. This CDR3 is 15 amino acids long. CDR3 in amino acids: CASSELGGIGNTIYF. Here the CDR3 DNA reads TGTGCCAGCAGTGAATTGGGGGGAATTGGAAACACCATATATTTT.

The gene calls are TRBV6-6 and TRBJ1-1, with 8 bases identical to TRBD1. The CDR3 is 14 residues long. The V gene's germline CDR1 is MNHNY and CDR2 SVGAGI (reference sequence). V was pared by 6 bases and J by 3 bases, with 6 bases of the junction left unmatched. The CDR3 spells CASSDQGADTEAFF. The DNA of the CDR3 is TGTGCCAGCAGCGATCAGGGGGCGGACACTGAAGCTTTCTTT.

The chain joins TRBV5-1 to TRBJ2-6, with 8 bases lining up with TRBD1. V shed 3 bases, J shed 0 bases, and the junction held 2 bases outside the gene matches. CDR3 length: 16 residues. Germline lookup yields CDR1 SGHRS and CDR2 YFSETQ. In DNA, the CDR3 is TGCGCCAGCAGCTCAGGGGGCGGCTCTGGGGCCAACGTCCTGACTTTC. It translates to CASSSGGGSGANVLTF.

This chain connects TRBV7-2 to TRBJ2-2; the D gene is possibly TRBD2 (7 bases). Trimming left V 2 bases short and J 8 bases short, with 15 bases between. CDR1 SGHTA and CDR2 FQGNSA come from the germline V gene. This CDR3 spans 15 amino acids. This CDR3 reads CASSLKGGALGELFF. The DNA of the CDR3 is TGTGCCAGCAGCTTAAAAGGGGGGGCACTAGGGGAGCTGTTTTTT.

The V gene is TRBV5-1, the J gene TRBJ2-3; D call uncertain. Germline values: CDR1 SGHRS, CDR2 YFSETQ. Trimming stripped 7 bases from V and 1 base from J, with 13 bases between. This CDR3 contains 14 residues. The CDR3 DNA sequence: TGCGCCAGCGGTAAGGTCGCGGGCACAGATACGCAGTATTTT. Amino acids: CASGKVAGTDTQYF.

This clone has a handful of counts. The CDR3 reads CATRGNTEAFF. The CDR3 nucleotides are TGTGCCACCAGAGGGAACACTGAAGCTTTCTTT. The chain combines TRBV7-9 with TRBJ1-1, with D unresolved. Germline V lookup: CDR1 SEHNR, CDR2 FQNEAQ (reference sequence). The germline V and J ends were trimmed by 10 bases and 1 base, with 7 bases remaining between them. CDR3 length equals 11 residues.

This rearrangement joins TRBV5-4 to TRBJ2-1; 7 positions agree with TRBD2. The V and J ends lost 0 bases and 10 bases, in that order; junction bases with no gene match: 22. CDR1 and CDR2 (germline): SGHNT, YYREEE (reference sequence). The CDR3 has 19 amino acids. The CDR3 sequence: CASSLVVSWREWTSGEQFF. As DNA, the CDR3 is TGTGCCAGCAGCTTGGTGGTGAGTTGGCGGGAGTGGACCTCTGGGGAGCAGTTCTTC. Based on the CDR3 plus reference TRBV5-4 and TRBJ2-1, the full variable domain is ETGVTQSPTHLIKTRGQQVTLRCSSQSGHNTVSWYQQALGQGPQFIFQYYREEENGRGNFPPRFSGLQFPNYSSELNVNALELDDSALYLCASSLVVSWREWTSGEQFFGPGTRLTVL.

The chain joins TRBV11-2 to TRBJ1-3; D gene uncertain. Trimming shortened V by 4 bases and J by 3 bases, and 13 bases separated the two germline ends. Per germline, CDR1 SGHAT and CDR2 FQNNGV. The CDR3 loop spans 15 amino acids. CDR3 coding DNA: TGTGCCAGCAGCTCCCCGCGGCGGGATGGAAACACCATATATTTT. Its protein product is CASSSPRRDGNTIYF.

The rearrangement uses TRBV21-1 and TRBJ2-2. TRBV21-1 counts as a pseudogene. The CDR3 is 13 residues long. CDR3 residues: CASSKFGNRELFF. The CDR3 DNA is TGTGCCAGCAGCAAATTCGGAAACCGGGAGCTGTTTTTT.